This T cell receptor beta chain derives from a study of cytomegalovirus exposure and HLA in healthy donors. About this clone itself: Antigen: not known.

General study findings and limits: Overall, approximately 150 TCR beta chains were annotated as cytomegalovirus-associated. Later, an analysis showed that TCR beta chains associated with HLA were more clonally expanded than others that were equally common. A later analysis associated approximately 17,000 TCR beta sequences with HLA alleles at a 0.05 false discovery rate. For most TCR beta V segments, an earlier analysis put the productive rate at about 87% or about 30% of the time.

Germline-derived CDR1 and CDR2 are MGHDK and SYGVNS. The V gene end was trimmed by 6 bases and the J gene end by 1 base; junction bases not matched to a gene: 4. This CDR3 comprises 15 residues. In the PCR, 60 Vbeta and 13 Jbeta primers were used. Clones were read by immunoSEQ multiplex PCR, and TCRdb kept only the in-frame ones, dropping some. The sample carries tens of thousands of clones, roughly 78% recorded once. Sequencing was done on a sample of PBMCs. The sequence came from a man aged 40-49 years in good health and CMV-seronegative. This rearrangement joins TRBV25-1 to TRBJ2-2; TRBD1 aligns across 8 bases. The CDR3 DNA reads as TGTGCCAGCAGAGGGGACAGGTTGAACACCGGGGAGCTGTTTTTT. It yields the protein CASRGDRLNTGELFF.